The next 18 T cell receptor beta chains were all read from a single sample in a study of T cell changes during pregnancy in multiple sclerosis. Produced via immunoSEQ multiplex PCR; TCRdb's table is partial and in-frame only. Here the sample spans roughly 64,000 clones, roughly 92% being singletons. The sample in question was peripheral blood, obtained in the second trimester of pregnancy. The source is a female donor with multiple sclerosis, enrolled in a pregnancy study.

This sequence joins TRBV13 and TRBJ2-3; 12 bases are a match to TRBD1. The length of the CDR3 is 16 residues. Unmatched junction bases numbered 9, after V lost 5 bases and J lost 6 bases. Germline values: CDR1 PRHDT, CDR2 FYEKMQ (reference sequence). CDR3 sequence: CASSAPGTGGSDTQYF. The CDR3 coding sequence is TGTGCCAGCAGCGCTCCCGGGACAGGGGGCTCGGATACGCAGTATTTT.

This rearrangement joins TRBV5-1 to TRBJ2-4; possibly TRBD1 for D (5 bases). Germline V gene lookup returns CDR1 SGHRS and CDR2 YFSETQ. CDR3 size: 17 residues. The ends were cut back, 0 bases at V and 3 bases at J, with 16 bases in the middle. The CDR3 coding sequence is TGCGCCAGCAGCTTGGAGCCTCAGGGAAATGGCAAAAACATTCAGTACTTC. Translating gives CASSLEPQGNGKNIQYF.

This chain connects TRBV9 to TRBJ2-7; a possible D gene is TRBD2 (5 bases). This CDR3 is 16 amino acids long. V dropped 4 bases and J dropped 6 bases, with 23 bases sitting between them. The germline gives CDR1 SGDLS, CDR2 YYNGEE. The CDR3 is CASSPRGPGYGREQYF. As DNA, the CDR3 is TGTGCCAGCAGCCCCCGCGGGCCTGGGTACGGTCGCGAGCAGTACTTC.

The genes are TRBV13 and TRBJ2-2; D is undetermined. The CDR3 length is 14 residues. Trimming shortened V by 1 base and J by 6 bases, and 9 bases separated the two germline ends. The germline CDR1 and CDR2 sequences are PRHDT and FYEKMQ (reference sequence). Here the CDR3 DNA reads TGTGCCAGCAGCTTAGTCCTAGTACCCGGGGAGCTGTTTTTT. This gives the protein CASSLVLVPGELFF.

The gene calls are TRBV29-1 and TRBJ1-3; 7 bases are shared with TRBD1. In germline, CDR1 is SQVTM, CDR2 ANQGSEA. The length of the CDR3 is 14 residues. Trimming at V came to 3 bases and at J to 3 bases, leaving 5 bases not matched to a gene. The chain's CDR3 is CSVESGQSGNTIYF. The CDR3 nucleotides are TGCAGCGTTGAGTCGGGACAGAGTGGAAACACCATATATTTT.

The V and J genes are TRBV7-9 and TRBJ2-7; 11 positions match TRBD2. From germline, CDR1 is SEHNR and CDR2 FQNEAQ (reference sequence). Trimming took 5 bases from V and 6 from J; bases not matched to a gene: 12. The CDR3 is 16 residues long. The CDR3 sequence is CASSPETASGRTEQYF. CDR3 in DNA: TGTGCCAGCAGCCCAGAGACTGCTAGCGGGAGGACCGAGCAGTACTTC.

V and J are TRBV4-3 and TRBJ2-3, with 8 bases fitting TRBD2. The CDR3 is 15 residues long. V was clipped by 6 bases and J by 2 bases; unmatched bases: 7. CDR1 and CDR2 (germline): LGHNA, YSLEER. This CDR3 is CASSSDSGVTDTQYF. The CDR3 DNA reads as TGCGCCAGCAGTTCGGATAGCGGGGTCACAGATACGCAGTATTTT.

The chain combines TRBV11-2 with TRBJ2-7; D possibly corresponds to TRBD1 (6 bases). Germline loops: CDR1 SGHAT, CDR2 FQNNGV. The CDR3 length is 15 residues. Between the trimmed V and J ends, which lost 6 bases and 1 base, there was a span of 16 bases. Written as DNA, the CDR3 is TGTGCCAGCAGTTTAACAGGGTGGGAGTCCTACGAGCAGTACTTC. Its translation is CASSLTGWESYEQYF.

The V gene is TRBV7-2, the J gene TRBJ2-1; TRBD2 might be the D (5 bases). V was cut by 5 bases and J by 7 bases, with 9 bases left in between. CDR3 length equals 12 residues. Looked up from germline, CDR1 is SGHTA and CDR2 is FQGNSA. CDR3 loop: CASSHRRNEQFF. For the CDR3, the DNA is TGTGCCAGCAGCCATCGGAGGAATGAGCAGTTCTTC.

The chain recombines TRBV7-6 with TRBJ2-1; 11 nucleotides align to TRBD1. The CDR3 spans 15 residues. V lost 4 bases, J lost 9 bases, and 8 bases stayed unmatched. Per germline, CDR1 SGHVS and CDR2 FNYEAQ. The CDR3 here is CASSYGQGAMVEQFF. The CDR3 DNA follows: TGTGCCAGCAGCTATGGACAGGGGGCGATGGTTGAGCAGTTCTTC.

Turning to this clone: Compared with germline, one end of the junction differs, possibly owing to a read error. As DNA, the CDR3 is TGTGCCAGCAGTGAATCTGAGCGGGACCCACACCGGGGAGCTGTTTTT. Translation: CASSESERDPHRGAVF. The chain uses TRBV25-1 and TRBJ2-2; the match to TRBD2 covers 7 bases. This CDR3 comprises 16 residues. The V gene's germline CDR1 is MGHDK and CDR2 SYGVNS.

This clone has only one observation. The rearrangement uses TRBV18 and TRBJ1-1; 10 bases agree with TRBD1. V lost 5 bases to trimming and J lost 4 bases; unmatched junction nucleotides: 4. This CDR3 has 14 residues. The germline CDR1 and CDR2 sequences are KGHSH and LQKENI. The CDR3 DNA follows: TGTGCCAGCTCATCGACAGGGGGCGTCACTGAAGCTTTCTTT. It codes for CASSSTGGVTEAFF.

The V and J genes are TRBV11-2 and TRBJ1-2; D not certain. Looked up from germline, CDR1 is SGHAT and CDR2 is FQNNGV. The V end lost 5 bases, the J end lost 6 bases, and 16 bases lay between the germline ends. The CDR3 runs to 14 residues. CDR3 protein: CASSPSTGDHGYTF. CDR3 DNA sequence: TGTGCCAGCAGCCCTTCTACCGGAGATCATGGCTACACCTTC.

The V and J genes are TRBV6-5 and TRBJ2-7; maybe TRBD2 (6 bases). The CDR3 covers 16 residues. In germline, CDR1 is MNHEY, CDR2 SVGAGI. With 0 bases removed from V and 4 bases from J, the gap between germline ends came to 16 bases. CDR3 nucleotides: TGTGCCAGCAGTTACTCCCCAACGGGAGAGATGTACGAGCAGTACTTC. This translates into CASSYSPTGEMYEQYF.

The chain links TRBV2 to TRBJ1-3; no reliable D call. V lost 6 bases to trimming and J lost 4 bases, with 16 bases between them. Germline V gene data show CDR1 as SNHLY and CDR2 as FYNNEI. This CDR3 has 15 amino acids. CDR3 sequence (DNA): TGTGCCAGCAGCCATTCTCTGACGGAGGGAAACACCATATATTTT. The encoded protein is CASSHSLTEGNTIYF.

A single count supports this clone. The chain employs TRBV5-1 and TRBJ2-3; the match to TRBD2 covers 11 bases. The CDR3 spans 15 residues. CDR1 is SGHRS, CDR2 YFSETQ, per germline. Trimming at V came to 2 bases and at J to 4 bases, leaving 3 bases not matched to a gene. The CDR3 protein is CASSLLAGDADTQYF. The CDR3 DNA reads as TGCGCCAGCAGCTTACTAGCGGGAGATGCAGATACGCAGTATTTT.

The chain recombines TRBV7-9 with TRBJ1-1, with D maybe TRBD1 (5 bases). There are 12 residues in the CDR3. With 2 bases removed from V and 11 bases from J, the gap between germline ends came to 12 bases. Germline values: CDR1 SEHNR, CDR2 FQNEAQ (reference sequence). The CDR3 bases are TGTGCCAGCAGCTTAAAGGGGTCCGGCGCTTTCTTT. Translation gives CASSLKGSGAFF.

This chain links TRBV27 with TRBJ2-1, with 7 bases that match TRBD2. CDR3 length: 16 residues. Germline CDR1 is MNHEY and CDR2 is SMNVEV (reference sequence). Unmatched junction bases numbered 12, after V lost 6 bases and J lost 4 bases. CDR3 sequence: CASSYGGGSLYNEQFF. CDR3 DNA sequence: TGTGCCAGCAGCTATGGGGGAGGGAGTCTATACAATGAGCAGTTCTTC.